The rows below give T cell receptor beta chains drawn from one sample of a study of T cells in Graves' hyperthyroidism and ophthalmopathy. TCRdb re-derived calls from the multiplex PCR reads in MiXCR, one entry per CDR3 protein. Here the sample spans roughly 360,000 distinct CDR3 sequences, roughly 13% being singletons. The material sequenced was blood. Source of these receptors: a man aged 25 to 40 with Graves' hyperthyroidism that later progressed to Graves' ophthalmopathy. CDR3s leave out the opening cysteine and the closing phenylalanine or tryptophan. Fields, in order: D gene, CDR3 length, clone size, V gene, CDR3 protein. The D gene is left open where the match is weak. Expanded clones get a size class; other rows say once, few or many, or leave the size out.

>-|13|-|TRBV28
ASSLGAERNTEAF
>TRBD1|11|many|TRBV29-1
SVDGQGTYEQY
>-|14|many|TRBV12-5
ASGLADYLNTGELF
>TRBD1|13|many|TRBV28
ASSDRTGGGETQY
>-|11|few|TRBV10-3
AISDRVNEKLF
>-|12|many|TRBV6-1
ASSAWQEDYGYT
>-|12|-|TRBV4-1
ASSQVGGDEKLF
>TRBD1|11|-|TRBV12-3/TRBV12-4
ASGLGQGIGYT
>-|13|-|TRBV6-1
ASSERIQGREKLF
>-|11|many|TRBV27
ASSLSPNEKLF
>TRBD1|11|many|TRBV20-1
SARMGQGEGYT
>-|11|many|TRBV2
ASSGTRADTQY
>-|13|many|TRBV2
ASSPRDLRTDTQY
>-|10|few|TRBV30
AWTAQGYEQY
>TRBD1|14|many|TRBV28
ASSAGGDPSNQPQH
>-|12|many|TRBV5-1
ASSLFDLNTEAF
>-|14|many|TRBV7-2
ASSLIPGTYNSPLH
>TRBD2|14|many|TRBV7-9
ASSLLAGGPADTQY
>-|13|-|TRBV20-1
SARDFGVLNQPQH
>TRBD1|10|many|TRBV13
ASSWGQGKAF
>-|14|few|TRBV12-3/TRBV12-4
ASSSHGGGGHTEAF
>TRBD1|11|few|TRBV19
ASRGQPQETQY
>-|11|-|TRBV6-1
ASSDGEGSPLH
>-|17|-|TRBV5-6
ASSLPSFYRVAERNEQF
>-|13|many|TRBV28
ASEPIWRGTDTQY
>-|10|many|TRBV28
ASRQYTGELF
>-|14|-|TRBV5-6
ASSLPSGGLLDTQY
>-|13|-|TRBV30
AWSVRPRGVLGYT
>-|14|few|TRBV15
ATSRDLTENTGELF
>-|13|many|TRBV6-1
ASSPIGGSGNTIY
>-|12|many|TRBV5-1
ASSLGDLNTEAF
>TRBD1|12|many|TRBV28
AIRTGQGARGYT
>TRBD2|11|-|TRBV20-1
SVSGGGVDTQY
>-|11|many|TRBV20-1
SARDGGTGELF
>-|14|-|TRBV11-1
ASSRTGQMMNTEAF
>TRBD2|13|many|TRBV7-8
ASSLAPSGVYEQY
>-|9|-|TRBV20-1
SLDSNYGYT
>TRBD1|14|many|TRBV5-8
ASSRQGALGTGELF
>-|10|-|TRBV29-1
SVERGNYGYT
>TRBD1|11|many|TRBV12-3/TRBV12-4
ASTRTGYNEQF
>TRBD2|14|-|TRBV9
ASSPPYSGGHNEQF
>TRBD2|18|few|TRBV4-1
ASSQGGEAGSGTYQETQY
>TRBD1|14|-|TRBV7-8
ASSLETGGNDSPLH
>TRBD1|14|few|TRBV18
ASSPWEQGAPDTQY
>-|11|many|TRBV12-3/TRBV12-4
ASSLKGNEKLF
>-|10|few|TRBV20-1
SAGGADQPQH
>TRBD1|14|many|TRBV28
ASSSPATGEGTEAF
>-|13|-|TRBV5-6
ASSLVGAHAGELF
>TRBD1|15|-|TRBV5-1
ASSWPQGAQGSYEQY
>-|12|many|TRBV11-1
ASSSPPREETQY
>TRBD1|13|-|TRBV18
ASSPWTGLDQPQH
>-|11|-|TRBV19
ASSIVPNTEAF
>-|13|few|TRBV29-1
SVEDLKGAGNTIY
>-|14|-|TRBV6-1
ASTLQWTANTGELF
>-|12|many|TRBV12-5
ASGLGQRTGELF
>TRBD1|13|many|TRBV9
ASSAPGTGNEKLF
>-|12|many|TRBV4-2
ASSQERRVDEQY
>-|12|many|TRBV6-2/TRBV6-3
ASIGPANTGELF
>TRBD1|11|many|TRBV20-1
SAVRTGGHEQY